These T cell receptor beta chains were read from a single sample in a study of prognosis after radiotherapy for stage I lung cancer. Each CDR3 protein is one row after TCRdb ran MiXCR on the multiplex PCR reads. The table lists 30,000 to 35,000 distinct CDR3 sequences, around 30% of them singletons. Sequences were derived from PBMCs, sampled before or after stereotactic body radiation therapy (not recorded which). The receptors shown here come from a donor over 45 with non-small cell lung cancer. Each CDR3 is given with its conserved first and last residue. Expanded clones are given a class, and other clones once, few, many or no size at all.

>few|TRBV3-1|TRBJ2-1
CASSPPSGIEQFF
>many|TRBV5-1|TRBJ1-1
CASSLEGPEAFF
>once|TRBV27|TRBJ2-1
CASSLSRYSYNEQFF
>.|TRBV28|TRBJ1-1
CASILFSGTANTEAFF
>medium-sized|TRBV6-4|TRBJ2-7
CASSPGRYSYEQYF
>many|TRBV29-1|TRBJ2-7
CSARDDSYEQYF
>many|TRBV6-1|TRBJ1-5
CASRQGGNQPQHF
>many|TRBV6-2/TRBV6-3|TRBJ2-1
CASSSRGSDNEQFF
>.|TRBV7-9|TRBJ2-2
CANRFTGEEELFF
>many|TRBV19|TRBJ2-1
CASSRAYNEQFF
>many|TRBV7-9|TRBJ2-1
CASQSGSTYNEQFF
>.|TRBV10-2|TRBJ2-7
CASMAGGLRNEQYF